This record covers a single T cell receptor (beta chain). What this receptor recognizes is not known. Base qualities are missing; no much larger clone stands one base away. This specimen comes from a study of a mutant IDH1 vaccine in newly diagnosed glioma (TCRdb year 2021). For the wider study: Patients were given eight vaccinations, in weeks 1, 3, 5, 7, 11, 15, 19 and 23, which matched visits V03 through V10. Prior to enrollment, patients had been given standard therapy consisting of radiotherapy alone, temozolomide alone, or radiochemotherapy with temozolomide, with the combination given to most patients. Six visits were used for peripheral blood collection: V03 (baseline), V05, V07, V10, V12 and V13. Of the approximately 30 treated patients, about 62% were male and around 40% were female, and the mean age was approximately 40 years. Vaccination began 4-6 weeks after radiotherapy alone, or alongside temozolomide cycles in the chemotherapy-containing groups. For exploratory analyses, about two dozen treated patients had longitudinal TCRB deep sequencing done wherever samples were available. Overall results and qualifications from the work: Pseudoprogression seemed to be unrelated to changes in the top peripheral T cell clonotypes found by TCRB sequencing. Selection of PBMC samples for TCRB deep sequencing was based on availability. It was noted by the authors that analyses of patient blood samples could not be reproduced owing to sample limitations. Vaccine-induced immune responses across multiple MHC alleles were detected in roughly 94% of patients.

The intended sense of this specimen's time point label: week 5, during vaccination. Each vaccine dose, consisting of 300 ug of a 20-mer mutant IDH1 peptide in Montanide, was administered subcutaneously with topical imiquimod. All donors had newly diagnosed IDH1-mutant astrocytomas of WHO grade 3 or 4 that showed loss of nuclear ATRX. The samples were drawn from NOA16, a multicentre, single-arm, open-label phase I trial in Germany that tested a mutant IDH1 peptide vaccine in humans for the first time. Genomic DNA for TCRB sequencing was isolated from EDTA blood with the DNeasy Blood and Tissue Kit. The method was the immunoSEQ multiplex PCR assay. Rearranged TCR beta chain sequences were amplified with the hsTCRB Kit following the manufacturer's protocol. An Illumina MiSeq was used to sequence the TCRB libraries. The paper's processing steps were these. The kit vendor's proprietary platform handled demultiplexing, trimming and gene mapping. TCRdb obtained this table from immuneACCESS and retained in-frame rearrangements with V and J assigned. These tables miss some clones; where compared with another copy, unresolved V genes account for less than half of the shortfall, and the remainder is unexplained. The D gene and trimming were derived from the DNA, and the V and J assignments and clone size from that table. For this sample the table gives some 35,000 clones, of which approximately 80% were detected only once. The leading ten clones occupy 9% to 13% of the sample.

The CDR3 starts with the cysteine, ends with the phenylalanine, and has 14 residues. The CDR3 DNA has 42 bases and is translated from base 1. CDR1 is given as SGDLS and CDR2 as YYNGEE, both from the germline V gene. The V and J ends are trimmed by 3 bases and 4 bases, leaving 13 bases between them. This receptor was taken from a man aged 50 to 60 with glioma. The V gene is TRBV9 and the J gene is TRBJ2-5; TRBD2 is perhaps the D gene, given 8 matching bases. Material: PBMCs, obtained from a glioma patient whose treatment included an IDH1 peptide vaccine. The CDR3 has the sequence CASSAREGAETQYF. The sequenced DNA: TGTGCCAGCAGCGCCCGGGAGGGGGCAGAGACCCAGTACTTC.